The 24 T cell receptor beta chains reported below all come from one sample, sequenced in a study of neurological immune-mediated disorders. TCRdb used MiXCR to reprocess the 5' RACE reads, holding one entry per CDR3 protein. Altogether about 45,000 distinct CDR3 sequences are present, about 13% being singletons, with the ten largest covering over 9.5%. Time point: longitudinal time-point 3. The sequencing sample was made of PBMCs. These receptors were taken from a man aged 25 to 45 in good health.

This clonotype was recorded only once. The final CDR3 position lacks the conserved phenylalanine or tryptophan, pointing to a likely read error. The chain is built from TRBV28 and TRBJ1-2; the D is unclear. The ends were cut back, 5 bases at V and 7 bases at J, with 17 bases in the middle. The CDR3 is 14 residues long. Germline CDR1 reads MDHEN; CDR2 reads SYDVKM. The chain's CDR3 is CASSIGLVPIGYTI. CDR3 DNA: TGTGCCAGCAGTATAGGATTGGTCCCTATTGGCTACACCATC.

This clonotype was counted ten times or more. The J gene is TRBJ1-2, the V gene TRBV5-1, with TRBD1 as a possible D gene (5 bases). Trimming removed 3 bases at V and 6 bases at J, with 15 bases between. Germline values: CDR1 SGHRS, CDR2 YFSETQ. The CDR3 is made up of 14 amino acids. The CDR3 bases are TGCGCCAGCAGCTACACGGCCGGGACCGATGGCTACACCTTC. This codes for CASSYTAGTDGYTF.

This clonotype has a count of ten or more. The CDR3 is CSVEEASYEQYF. CDR3 nucleotides: TGCAGCGTTGAAGAGGCGTCCTACGAGCAGTACTTC. The rearrangement joins TRBV29-1 to TRBJ2-7, with D unresolved. V was cut by 0 bases and J by 1 base, with 4 bases left in between. Germline values: CDR1 SQVTM, CDR2 ANQGSEA. The CDR3 length is 12 residues.

This clonotype was observed many times. The chain has TRBV18 and TRBJ1-1, with D hard to call. V lost 3 bases and J lost 0, with 11 bases in between. The CDR3 length is 15 residues. The germline CDR1 and CDR2 sequences are KGHSH and LQKENI. The CDR3 region has the DNA TGTGCCAGCTCACCGTTCCAGAGTATGAACACTGAAGCTTTCTTT. It yields the protein CASSPFQSMNTEAFF.

This clonotype was counted a few times. The chain links TRBV6-5 to TRBJ2-7, with 8 bases that match TRBD1. The CDR3 is 14 amino acids. Trimming removed 0 bases from V and 7 bases from J; junction bases left unmatched: 5. Germline loops: CDR1 MNHEY, CDR2 SVGAGI. This CDR3 reads CASSYSGQGGEQYF. The CDR3 DNA follows: TGTGCCAGCAGTTACTCCGGACAGGGCGGGGAGCAGTACTTC.

Concerning this clonotype itself: Possible read error: a much larger clone is one base away. The genes are TRBV7-9 and TRBJ2-7, with 7 bases matching TRBD2. The germline gives CDR1 SEHNR, CDR2 FQNEAQ (reference sequence). This CDR3 region has 14 residues. CDR3 residues: CASSWRLATYDQYF. In DNA, the CDR3 is TGTGCCAGCAGCTGGCGACTAGCAACCTACGATCAGTACTTC.

The chain uses TRBV18 and TRBJ2-3; 7 nucleotides align to TRBD1. Germline values: CDR1 KGHSH, CDR2 LQKENI. The CDR3 extends over 14 amino acids. J gave up 1 base and V 8 bases, and 6 bases lay outside the gene matches. CDR3 sequence: CASATGIGTDTQYF. CDR3 coding DNA: TGTGCCAGCGCGACAGGGATAGGCACAGATACGCAGTATTTT.

This clonotype was found many times. This chain connects TRBV5-1 to TRBJ2-7, with D maybe TRBD1 (6 bases). This CDR3 comprises 15 residues. CDR1 and CDR2 (germline): SGHRS, YFSETQ. V was shortened by 2 bases and J by 6 bases, with 18 bases between the two germline ends. The CDR3 region is CASSLGDRYDREQYF. The CDR3 DNA sequence: TGCGCCAGCAGCTTAGGTGACAGGTACGATCGCGAGCAGTACTTC.

The table lists this clonotype with many counts. V is TRBV7-2 and J is TRBJ1-6; D possibly corresponds to TRBD1 (6 bases). CDR1 and CDR2 from the germline V gene are SGHTA and FQGNSA. The ends were cut back, 5 bases at V and 7 bases at J, with 15 bases in the middle. This CDR3 spans 15 amino acids. CDR3 in amino acids: CASSPTGMGNSPLHF. CDR3 nucleotide sequence: TGTGCCAGCAGCCCTACAGGGATGGGAAATTCACCCCTCCACTTT.

There are many counts of this clonotype. The chain couples TRBV20-1 to TRBJ2-1, with D uncertain. CDR3 length equals 12 residues. V was clipped by 5 bases and J by 4 bases, with 9 bases between them. From germline, CDR1 is DFQATT and CDR2 SNEGSKA (reference sequence). The CDR3 DNA is TGCAGTGCTGCTAGTGATTACAATGAGCAGTTCTTC. The encoded protein is CSAASDYNEQFF.

This clonotype was seen at least ten times. The genes are TRBV7-9 and TRBJ2-3; D gene ambiguous. V was trimmed by 1 base and J by 4 bases, leaving 6 bases between them. The CDR3 is 13 amino acids. The germline gives CDR1 SEHNR, CDR2 FQNEAQ (reference sequence). CDR3 amino acids: CASSLDSADTQYF. For the CDR3, the DNA is TGTGCCAGCAGCTTAGATAGTGCAGATACGCAGTATTTT.

This clonotype was seen only a few times. The chain links TRBV12-3 or TRBV12-4 to TRBJ2-3; 10 nucleotides align to TRBD2. The length of the CDR3 is 16 residues. J was trimmed by 4 bases and V by 6 bases; bases with no gene match: 10. For the CDR3, the DNA is TGTGCCAGCAGAGGGCTAGCGGGGGATGCCCCAGATACGCAGTATTTT. Its translation is CASRGLAGDAPDTQYF.

Note on this clonotype: Germline is not matched at one junction end, which may reflect a read error. The chain has TRBV18 and TRBJ2-7; the D gene is possibly TRBD1 (6 bases). Germline V lookup: CDR1 KGHSH, CDR2 LQKENI. This CDR3 has 14 residues. CDR3 sequence reads: CAISPGQSLYEQYF. For the CDR3, the DNA is TGTGCCATCTCACCCGGACAGTCCCTCTACGAGCAGTACTTC.

V is TRBV6-1 and J is TRBJ2-4; 11 bases agree with TRBD1. Germline V gene data show CDR1 as MNHNS and CDR2 as SASEGT. J gave up 9 bases and V 4 bases, and 5 bases lay outside the gene matches. This CDR3 region has 14 residues. Written as DNA, the CDR3 is TGTGCCAGCAGTGGGGACAGGGGGAGAAGCATTCAGTACTTC. Amino acid sequence: CASSGDRGRSIQYF.

This clonotype was seen at least ten times. The V call is TRBV15, the J call TRBJ1-2; weak D call: TRBD1 (6 bases). V lost 3 bases and J lost 2, with 10 bases in between. Germline values: CDR1 LNHNV, CDR2 YYDKDF (reference sequence). The CDR3 loop spans 14 amino acids. The CDR3 nucleotides read TGTGCCACCAGCAGTCCAACAGGGAACTATGGCTACACCTTC. Its protein is CATSSPTGNYGYTF.

This clonotype was observed at least ten times. The V call is TRBV5-6, the J call TRBJ2-2, with D unresolved. The CDR3 has 13 residues. CDR1 is SGHDT, CDR2 YYEEEE, per germline. V was shortened by 4 bases and J by 4 bases, with 8 bases between the two germline ends. Here the CDR3 reads CASSPESTGELFF. CDR3 bases: TGTGCCAGCAGCCCCGAGTCCACCGGGGAGCTGTTTTTT.

This clonotype occurred a few times. The chain uses TRBV24-1 and TRBJ2-5; tentatively, D is TRBD1 (6 bases). The CDR3 covers 14 residues. The ends were cut back, 9 bases at V and 2 bases at J, with 15 bases in the middle. CDR1 KGHDR and CDR2 SFDVKD come from the germline V gene. The CDR3 DNA is TGTGCCACCGGTAGATCAGGGGTACAAGAGACCCAGTACTTC. Protein sequence: CATGRSGVQETQYF.

The sample holds a few counts of this clonotype. This sequence joins TRBV27 and TRBJ2-7, with 7 bases identical to TRBD2. With V trimmed by 0 bases and J by 4 bases, 6 bases remained unmatched. CDR1 MNHEY and CDR2 SMNVEV come from the germline V gene (reference sequence). CDR3 length: 15 residues. The CDR3 reads CASSLSSGGSYEQYF. CDR3 sequence (DNA): TGTGCCAGCAGTTTATCATCGGGGGGAAGTTACGAGCAGTACTTC.

This clonotype has at least ten counts. The chain recombines TRBV11-2 with TRBJ2-3; D not certain. The germline gives CDR1 SGHAT, CDR2 FQNNGV. The CDR3 sequence is 15 residues long. V was cut by 5 bases and J by 6 bases, with 18 bases left in between. The CDR3 DNA reads as TGTGCCAGCAGCCAAGCTGGATCCTCAATCGATACGCAGTATTTT. This gives the protein CASSQAGSSIDTQYF.

The J gene is TRBJ2-7, the V gene TRBV29-1; D is perhaps TRBD2 (6 bases). Germline V gene sequence: CDR1 SQVTM, CDR2 ANQGSEA. V dropped 6 bases and J dropped 5 bases, with 11 bases sitting between them. The CDR3 is made up of 11 amino acids. The CDR3: CSVRTIDEQYF. The CDR3 bases are TGCAGCGTCCGGACTATTGACGAGCAGTACTTC.

This clonotype was recorded many times. The V gene is TRBV25-1, the J gene TRBJ2-7, with D possibly matching TRBD1 (7 bases). The germline gives CDR1 MGHDK, CDR2 SYGVNS. V was clipped by 4 bases and J by 2 bases, with 27 bases between them. CDR3 length: 19 amino acids. The CDR3 DNA is TGTGCCAGCAGTGGTCTTCTATCAGGGGGGCAGTCCAACCCCTACGAGCAGTACTTC. Protein: CASSGLLSGGQSNPYEQYF.

There are many counts of this clonotype. The genes are TRBV20-1 and TRBJ2-3; D tentatively fits TRBD1 or TRBD2 (5 bases each). V was shortened by 3 bases and J by 0 bases, with 16 bases between the two germline ends. CDR1 is DFQATT, CDR2 SNEGSKA, per germline (reference sequence). The CDR3 loop spans 16 amino acids. Written as DNA, the CDR3 is TGCAGTGCTAGGGGCGGGCAGGGTACTAGCACAGATACGCAGTATTTT. This codes for CSARGGQGTSTDTQYF.

This clonotype was observed at least ten times. The chain employs TRBV5-1 and TRBJ2-3, with TRBD2 identical over 7 bases. Looked up from germline, CDR1 is SGHRS and CDR2 is YFSETQ. The CDR3 loop spans 14 amino acids. Trimming removed 4 bases from V and 6 bases from J; junction bases left unmatched: 8. CDR3 protein: CASSPVAGGDTQYF. For the CDR3, the DNA is TGCGCCAGCAGCCCCGTAGCGGGTGGGGATACGCAGTATTTT.

This clonotype came up many times. V usage is TRBV5-5 and J usage is TRBJ2-1; 9 nucleotides match TRBD1. V dropped 4 bases and J dropped 3; count of bases not matched to a gene: 17. CDR1 SGHKS and CDR2 YYEKEE come from the germline V gene (reference sequence). The CDR3 covers 19 residues. CDR3 region: CASSRGWDREISSYNEQFF. In nucleotides, the CDR3 is TGTGCCAGCAGCCGGGGGTGGGACAGGGAAATTAGTAGCTACAATGAGCAGTTCTTC.